Following are 15 T cell receptor beta chains from one sample sequenced in a study of T cell responses to AZD1222 COVID-19 vaccine. Here immunoSEQ multiplex PCR was the method, and the copy in TCRdb shows in-frame clones only, minus some. The sample holds more than 140,000 clones, approximately 88% seen once. Sequencing used peripheral blood, obtained on day 0 of AZD1222 vaccination. The receptors here all came from an adult in good health.

DNA for the CDR3: TGTGCCACCAGCTACAGGGGGCGCCGGACCGGGGAGCTGTTTTTT. This translates into CATSYRGRRTGELFF. The rearrangement joins TRBV6-5 to TRBJ2-2, with 9 bases aligning to TRBD1. Germline CDR1 reads MNHEY; CDR2 reads SVGAGI. The CDR3 is made up of 15 amino acids. The V segment lost 10 bases and the J segment 5 bases; nucleotides outside the gene matches: 11.

This clone occurred a few times. This rearrangement joins TRBV6-2 or TRBV6-3 to TRBJ1-2; 8 bases fit TRBD1. This CDR3 spans 14 amino acids. V gave up 5 bases and J gave up 4 bases; unmatched junction bases: 6. CDR1 and CDR2 from the germline V gene are MNHEY and SVGEGT. In DNA, the CDR3 is TGTGCCAGCAGTAGACAGGGGAGAAGCTATGGCTACACCTTC. This encodes CASSRQGRSYGYTF.

The chain couples TRBV4-1 to TRBJ2-7; D is possibly TRBD2 (5 bases). Trimming removed 4 bases from V and 2 bases from J, with 15 bases in between. Germline CDR1 MGHRA, CDR2 YSYEKL. The CDR3 is 15 amino acids. The CDR3 protein is CASSLSGSVTYEQYF. The CDR3 nucleotides read TGCGCCAGCAGCCTGAGCGGTAGCGTTACCTACGAGCAGTACTTC.

The chain joins TRBV12-3 or TRBV12-4 to TRBJ2-7; perhaps TRBD2 as D (6 bases). Trimming pared 8 bases from V and 0 bases from J, leaving 11 bases between. This CDR3 region has 13 residues. The CDR3 DNA sequence: TGTGCCAGCTCGGGGGTGATCTCCTACGAGCAGTACTTC. Encoded protein: CASSGVISYEQYF.

This rearrangement joins TRBV7-2 to TRBJ1-4; D is uncertain. The CDR3 is 12 residues long. V was shortened by 3 bases and J by 13 bases, with 12 bases between the two germline ends. Germline lookup yields CDR1 SGHTA and CDR2 FQGNSA. The CDR3 spells CASSFDSRVLFF. The CDR3 DNA is TGTGCCAGCAGCTTTGATTCAAGGGTACTGTTTTTT.

Written as DNA, the CDR3 is TGCGCCAGCAGCCAAAATAGTGCCAGCTCCTACAATGAGCAGTTCTTC. Its translation: CASSQNSASSYNEQFF. This chain uses TRBV4-3 with TRBJ2-1; D remains ambiguous. Trimming left V 2 bases short and J 0 bases short, with 11 bases between. Germline CDR1 and CDR2: LGHNA and YSLEER. The CDR3 runs 16 residues.

V gene TRBV12-5 combines with J gene TRBJ1-3; no definite D call. This CDR3 has 16 residues. Trimming shortened V by 2 bases and J by 4 bases, and 15 bases separated the two germline ends. In germline, CDR1 is LGHNT, CDR2 FRNRAP. The CDR3 nucleotides read TGTGCTAGTGGTTTGTCCCCTATGGTTTCCGGAAACACCATATATTTT. This encodes CASGLSPMVSGNTIYF.

This clone was seen a few times. The rearrangement joins TRBV9 to TRBJ1-1, with D perhaps TRBD1 (6 bases). This CDR3 spans 14 amino acids. The ends were cut back, 4 bases at V and 5 bases at J, with 15 bases in the middle. Germline CDR1 reads SGDLS; CDR2 reads YYNGEE. CDR3 sequence: CASSQYGGGTEAFF. The CDR3 bases are TGTGCCAGCAGCCAGTACGGGGGCGGGACTGAAGCTTTCTTT.

The rearrangement uses TRBV14 and TRBJ1-2; TRBD1 might be the D (6 bases). V was trimmed by 4 bases and J by 8 bases, leaving 20 bases between them. The CDR3 is made up of 15 amino acids. Germline CDR1 SGHDN, CDR2 FVKESK. CDR3 sequence (DNA): TGTGCCAGCAGCCCCCGGCCCGGGTTTGGGGGCGGCTACACCTTC. It yields the protein CASSPRPGFGGGYTF.

V usage is TRBV28 and J usage is TRBJ2-7; 14 positions agree with TRBD2. CDR3 size: 16 residues. Germline CDR1 MDHEN, CDR2 SYDVKM. V lost 2 bases and J lost 3; bases outside the gene matches: 3. The CDR3 DNA sequence: TGTGCCAGCAGTTTAGGGACTAGCGGGAGTAACTACGAGCAGTACTTC. It codes for CASSLGTSGSNYEQYF.

J is TRBJ1-6 and V is TRBV5-4; D is uncertain. V shed 0 bases and J shed 9 bases, with 16 bases lying between them. This CDR3 region has 16 residues. Germline V CDR1 and CDR2: SGHNT, YYREEE (reference sequence). The CDR3 reads CASSLGSAFLGSPLHF. DNA of the CDR3: TGTGCCAGCAGCTTGGGATCGGCGTTTTTGGGTTCACCCCTCCACTTT.

This clone came up a few times. The chain employs TRBV5-6 and TRBJ2-1, with a possible D match to TRBD2 (7 bases). Germline CDR1 reads SGHDT; CDR2 reads YYEEEE. Trimming shortened V by 0 bases and J by 7 bases, and 17 bases separated the two germline ends. This CDR3 is 16 amino acids long. CDR3 sequence reads: CASSLAPRGGSNEQFF. The CDR3 bases are TGTGCCAGCAGCTTGGCCCCGAGGGGGGGGTCAAATGAGCAGTTCTTC.

This clone was counted a single time. The chain is built from TRBV7-2 and TRBJ2-4; the D is unclear. V was cut by 4 bases and J by 6 bases, with 13 bases left in between. From germline, CDR1 is SGHTA and CDR2 FQGNSA. The CDR3 covers 14 residues. The CDR3 is CASSSDPAGNIQYF. CDR3 sequence (DNA): TGTGCCAGCAGCTCGGACCCTGCAGGAAACATTCAGTACTTC.

The V gene is TRBV19, the J gene TRBJ1-5; tentatively, D is TRBD1 (5 bases). This CDR3 spans 15 amino acids. V gave up 6 bases and J gave up 0 bases, with 12 bases separating them. The V gene's germline CDR1 is LNHDA and CDR2 SQIVND (reference sequence). CDR3 in DNA: TGTGCCAGTAGGACAGAGAATCATAGCAATCAGCCCCAGCATTTT. Amino acids: CASRTENHSNQPQHF. The whole variable domain, remainder taken from reference TRBV19 and TRBJ1-5, is DGGITQSPKYLFRKEGQNVTLSCEQNLNHDAMYWYRQDPGQGLRLIYYSQIVNDFQKGDIAEGYSVSREKKESFPLTVTSAQKNPTAFYLCASRTENHSNQPQHFGDGTRLSIL.

The CDR3 region is CASSLAREAFF. CDR3 DNA: TGTGCCAGCAGCTTGGCCAGGGAAGCTTTCTTT. This chain uses TRBV5-5 with TRBJ1-1, with unresolved D. Trimming shortened V by 0 bases and J by 8 bases, and 5 bases separated the two germline ends. Germline lookup yields CDR1 SGHKS and CDR2 YYEKEE (reference sequence). The CDR3 is 11 residues long.